A selection of T cell receptor beta chains follows, all from one sample in a study of a mutant IDH1 vaccine in newly diagnosed glioma. Sequencing was performed with immunoSEQ multiplex PCR; in TCRdb, only in-frame clones are kept and a portion is missing. Of about 94,000 clones in the sample, 85% to 90% were seen once. These receptors have no known antigen. The sequenced sample was PBMCs, obtained from a glioma patient whose treatment included an IDH1 peptide vaccine. The receptors stem from a woman in her forties or fifties with glioma. CDR3s include the opening cysteine and the closing phenylalanine or tryptophan. The D gene is left open where the match is weak. Where a row states a size, it is once, few, many or the class of an expanded clone; other rows omit it.

CDR3 | DNA | size | J | length | V | D
CASTGQNKNIQYF | TGTGCCAGCACGGGACAGAACAAAAACATTCAGTACTTC | - | TRBJ2-4 | 13 | TRBV6-5 | TRBD1
CASSPRLNREQFF | TGTGCCAGTAGTCCCCGTCTTAATCGGGAGCAGTTCTTC | - | TRBJ2-1 | 13 | TRBV19 | -
CASRGLAGGPFQETQYF | TGTGCCAGCAGAGGACTAGCGGGAGGGCCTTTTCAAGAGACCCAGTACTTC | - | TRBJ2-5 | 17 | TRBV7-2 | TRBD2
CASRGGAPPKETQYF | TGTGCCAGCAGGGGGGGGGCACCCCCCAAAGAGACCCAGTACTTC | once | TRBJ2-5 | 15 | TRBV6-1 | -
CASIPMGTEHTDTQYF | TGTGCCAGCATTCCCATGGGGACAGAGCACACAGATACGCAGTATTTT | - | TRBJ2-3 | 16 | TRBV2 | TRBD1
CASSLVTAANYGYTF | TGTGCCAGCAGCTTGGTCACAGCGGCTAACTATGGCTACACCTTC | - | TRBJ1-2 | 15 | TRBV5-8 | -
CASSEATGTAYGYTF | TGTGCCAGCAGTGAAGCCACTGGGACAGCCTATGGCTACACCTTC | - | TRBJ1-2 | 15 | TRBV6-1 | TRBD1
CAISDRRGSDEQYF | TGTGCCATCAGTGATCGGAGGGGATCGGACGAGCAGTACTTC | - | TRBJ2-7 | 14 | TRBV10-3 | -
CASSGRKVTGELFF | TGTGCCAGCAGTGGGCGGAAGGTCACCGGGGAGCTGTTTTTT | - | TRBJ2-2 | 14 | TRBV25-1 | -
CASALGAGSNQPQHF | TGTGCTAGTGCCCTCGGGGCTGGCAGCAATCAGCCCCAGCATTTT | - | TRBJ1-5 | 15 | TRBV12-5 | -
CASSLGGYTDTQYF | TGCGCCAGCAGCTTGGGGGGTTACACAGATACGCAGTATTTT | - | TRBJ2-3 | 14 | TRBV5-1 | -
CASSNRLVNEQFF | TGTGCCAGTAGTAACCGACTAGTTAATGAGCAGTTCTTC | - | TRBJ2-1 | 13 | TRBV19 | -
CASSPPDNEQFF | TGTGCCAGCAGCCCGCCAGACAATGAGCAGTTCTTC | - | TRBJ2-1 | 12 | TRBV9 | -
CASSTGPSSYEQYF | TGTGCCAGCAGCACCGGGCCTAGCTCCTACGAGCAGTACTTC | - | TRBJ2-7 | 14 | TRBV9 | -
CASSLGGRSSTDTQYF | TGTGCCAGCAGCTTGGGAGGTCGGTCGAGCACAGATACGCAGTATTTT | - | TRBJ2-3 | 16 | TRBV5-6 | -
CASSVQGVGANVLTF | TGTGCCAGCAGCGTCCAGGGTGTTGGGGCCAACGTCCTGACTTTC | - | TRBJ2-6 | 15 | TRBV9 | -
CASSSQGGQPQHF | TGTGCCAGCAGCTCCCAGGGTGGGCAGCCCCAGCATTTT | - | TRBJ1-5 | 13 | TRBV7-2 | -
CASSSVRRGVYEQFF | TGTGCCAGCAGTTCGGTGCGCAGGGGGGTGTATGAGCAGTTCTTC | - | TRBJ2-1 | 15 | TRBV28 | -
CASGGGREPNVRSYEQYF | TGTGCCAGCGGCGGGGGGCGGGAGCCTAATGTTCGGTCCTACGAGCAGTACTTC | - | TRBJ2-7 | 18 | TRBV18 | TRBD2
CASKDGNGYTF | TGTGCCAGTAAGGACGGCAATGGCTACACCTTC | - | TRBJ1-2 | 11 | TRBV19 | -
CASSFSFSGANVLTF | TGTGCCAGCAGTTTTTCCTTTTCTGGGGCCAACGTCCTGACTTTC | - | TRBJ2-6 | 15 | TRBV27 | -
CASSFTGWYEQYF | TGTGCCAGCAGTTTCACGGGGTGGTACGAGCAGTACTTC | - | TRBJ2-7 | 13 | TRBV6-5 | -
CASSITHSGSVLQETQYF | TGTGCCAGTAGTATAACCCACAGCGGGAGCGTCCTTCAAGAGACCCAGTACTTC | - | TRBJ2-5 | 18 | TRBV19 | TRBD2
CASGFSGADTQYF | TGTGCTAGTGGTTTTAGCGGGGCAGATACGCAGTATTTT | - | TRBJ2-3 | 13 | TRBV12-5 | TRBD2
CASSESSGGPYEQYF | TGCGCCAGCAGTGAGTCGTCCGGGGGACCCTACGAGCAGTACTTC | - | TRBJ2-7 | 15 | TRBV10-1 | -
CASSVSNRGVYEQYF | TGTGCCAGTAGTGTCTCGAATCGCGGGGTATACGAGCAGTACTTC | - | TRBJ2-7 | 15 | TRBV19 | -
CASSPWTGSYEQYF | TGTGCCAGCTCACCGTGGACAGGCTCCTACGAGCAGTACTTC | - | TRBJ2-7 | 14 | TRBV18 | TRBD1
CASSSDPGRNYEQYF | TGTGCCAGCAGCTCTGACCCGGGACGGAACTACGAGCAGTACTTC | - | TRBJ2-7 | 15 | TRBV5-6 | -
CASSPRDGSYNEQFF | TGTGCCAGCTCACCACGGGACGGTTCCTACAATGAGCAGTTCTTC | - | TRBJ2-1 | 15 | TRBV18 | -
CASSTRPRGGSADTQYF | TGTGCCAGCAGCACTCGTCCGCGGGGAGGGAGCGCAGATACGCAGTATTTT | once | TRBJ2-3 | 17 | TRBV9 | TRBD2
CASSPGQGWDIQYF | TGTGCCAGCAGCCCCGGACAGGGTTGGGACATTCAGTACTTC | - | TRBJ2-4 | 14 | TRBV9 | TRBD1
CASSPRAGGSEETQYF | TGTGCCAGCTCACCTCGAGCGGGCGGATCAGAAGAGACCCAGTACTTC | - | TRBJ2-5 | 16 | TRBV18 | -
CASSAYRGSSGNTIYF | TGTGCCAGCAGCGCCTACAGGGGTAGCTCTGGAAACACCATATATTTT | - | TRBJ1-3 | 16 | TRBV7-8 | TRBD1
CASSLVPGEQFF | TGCGCCAGCAGCTTGGTCCCAGGTGAGCAGTTCTTC | - | TRBJ2-1 | 12 | TRBV5-1 | -
CASSQDKTSEANTEAFF | TGTGCCAGCAGCCAAGATAAAACTTCAGAAGCGAACACTGAAGCTTTCTTT | - | TRBJ1-1 | 17 | TRBV4-2 | -
CASPPEGTRVSNTQYF | TGTGCCAGCCCTCCCGAAGGGACGAGGGTTTCAAATACGCAGTATTTT | - | TRBJ2-3 | 16 | TRBV18 | -
CASSSRLAGGPDTQYF | TGTGCCAGCAGTTCACGACTAGCGGGAGGGCCAGATACGCAGTATTTT | - | TRBJ2-3 | 16 | TRBV7-3 | TRBD2
CASTQGATEAFF | TGCGCCAGCACCCAAGGGGCGACTGAAGCTTTCTTT | once | TRBJ1-1 | 12 | TRBV10-2 | -
CAARSPGQSYEQYF | TGTGCCGCCCGCTCCCCGGGACAGTCCTACGAGCAGTACTTC | once | TRBJ2-7 | 14 | TRBV10-3 | TRBD1
CASSWRLANIQYF | TGTGCCAGCAGTTGGAGGCTGGCAAACATTCAGTACTTC | - | TRBJ2-4 | 13 | TRBV6-5 | -
CASSFRDSSDTQYF | TGTGCCAGCAGCTTCCGGGACTCTTCAGATACGCAGTATTTT | - | TRBJ2-3 | 14 | TRBV7-3 | -
CASSQGAYGYTF | TGTGCCAGCAGCCAGGGGGCCTATGGCTACACCTTC | - | TRBJ1-2 | 12 | TRBV6-6 | TRBD1
CASSLAGTNTEAFF | TGTGCCAGCAGCTTAGCTGGTACGAACACTGAAGCTTTCTTT | - | TRBJ1-1 | 14 | TRBV7-6 | -
CASSWGLAGVQFF | TGTGCCAGCAGCTGGGGACTAGCGGGAGTTCAGTTCTTC | - | TRBJ2-1 | 13 | TRBV7-3 | TRBD2
CASSPRTANEQFF | TGTGCCAGCAGCCCCCGGACAGCCAATGAGCAGTTCTTC | - | TRBJ2-1 | 13 | TRBV9 | -
CASSGGVAETQYF | TGTGCTAGCAGCGGGGGGGTAGCGGAGACCCAGTACTTC | - | TRBJ2-5 | 13 | TRBV7-7 | TRBD2
CASSPTGTSGANVLTF | TGTGCCAGCAGCCCTACCGGGACCTCTGGGGCCAACGTCCTGACTTTC | - | TRBJ2-6 | 16 | TRBV11-2 | -
CASSAGTEQETQYF | TGCGCCAGCAGCGCCGGGACAGAGCAAGAGACCCAGTACTTC | - | TRBJ2-5 | 14 | TRBV5-1 | TRBD1
CASSPTGGNGNTIYF | TGTGCCAGCTCTCCCACAGGGGGCAATGGAAACACCATATATTTT | - | TRBJ1-3 | 15 | TRBV18 | TRBD1
CAWSAGRQPQHF | TGTGCCTGGAGTGCTGGACGGCAGCCCCAGCATTTT | - | TRBJ1-5 | 12 | TRBV30 | -
CASSIRLAASTDTQYF | TGTGCCAGTAGTATTCGACTAGCGGCTAGCACAGATACGCAGTATTTT | - | TRBJ2-3 | 16 | TRBV19 | TRBD2
CAWSVLDQVTGELFF | TGTGCCTGGAGTGTACTAGATCAGGTCACCGGGGAGCTGTTTTTT | - | TRBJ2-2 | 15 | TRBV30 | -
CSVGGSGARHAYRYTF | TGCAGCGTTGGGGGATCCGGGGCGCGACATGCCTATCGCTACACCTTC | - | TRBJ1-2 | 16 | TRBV29-1 | -
CASSITRNSRYEQYF | TGTGCCAGTAGTATAACCCGAAACAGCCGCTACGAGCAGTACTTC | - | TRBJ2-7 | 15 | TRBV19 | -
CASSPSTGASDYEQYF | TGTGCCAGCAGCCCGTCAACGGGTGCATCGGACTACGAGCAGTACTTC | - | TRBJ2-7 | 16 | TRBV7-9 | -